This TCR beta chain was documented in a study of cytomegalovirus exposure and HLA in healthy donors. On the study more broadly: Findings of an earlier analysis included about 120 million unique TCR beta sequences from some 190 million T cells. Points from the study as a whole: CMV serostatus was the sole immune exposure information available. The authors listed about 170 TCR beta chains as cytomegalovirus-associated. In vitro assays verified that three CMV-associated chains recognized CMV antigens specifically.

PCR involved 60 Vbeta and 13 Jbeta primers. TCRdb's copy holds only in-frame clones and misses some; the assay was immunoSEQ multiplex PCR. The table shows 75,000 to 95,000 clones, with about 87% occurring only once. The V end lost 4 bases, the J end lost 2 bases, and 13 bases lay between the germline ends. Germline V CDR1 and CDR2: SGHRS, YFSETQ. The CDR3 extends over 14 amino acids. Comment on this clone: The antigen is unknown.

This clonotype was sampled from a man between 18 and 35 years old in good health and CMV-seronegative. Material for sequencing was PBMCs. This chain connects TRBV5-1 to TRBJ2-7, with TRBD2 as a possible D gene (5 bases). CDR3: CASSRENLPYEQYF. CDR3 bases: TGCGCCAGCAGCAGGGAGAATTTGCCCTACGAGCAGTACTTC.